Shown below are 16 T cell receptor beta chains from a single sample sequenced in a study of cytomegalovirus exposure and HLA in healthy donors. The study ran its PCR with 60 Vbeta and 13 Jbeta primers. Profiling relied on immunoSEQ multiplex PCR, and the TCRdb table lists in-frame clones only, not all of them. This table has about 170,000 clones, roughly 79% appearing once. The sequenced sample was PBMCs. The receptors stem from a man aged 40-49 years in good health and CMV-seropositive.

The chain couples TRBV29-1 to TRBJ2-2; 15 bases line up with TRBD2. The CDR3 loop spans 18 amino acids. V shed 3 bases, J shed 2 bases, and the junction held 7 bases outside the gene matches. Germline V gives CDR1 SQVTM, CDR2 ANQGSEA. The CDR3 DNA reads TGCAGCGTTGAGGGACTAGCGGGAGGTTCTTTAAACACCGGGGAGCTGTTTTTT. Translation: CSVEGLAGGSLNTGELFF.

The J gene is TRBJ2-5, the V gene TRBV28; unclear D gene. The CDR3 extends over 16 amino acids. The germline gives CDR1 MDHEN, CDR2 SYDVKM. V was trimmed by 0 bases and J by 1 base, leaving 12 bases between them. CDR3 nucleotides: TGTGCCAGCAGTTTATGGAGGTCGCCCGGCCAAGAGACCCAGTACTTC. It encodes CASSLWRSPGQETQYF.

This chain connects TRBV29-1 to TRBJ2-4; perhaps TRBD1 as D (6 bases). Trimming took 3 bases from V and 8 from J, leaving 11 bases between them. This CDR3 comprises 12 residues. CDR1 and CDR2 (germline): SQVTM, ANQGSEA. CDR3 loop: CSVDIAGDIQYF. As DNA, the CDR3 is TGCAGCGTTGACATTGCAGGGGACATTCAGTACTTC.

The chain has TRBV18 and TRBJ1-4, with TRBD1 identical over 10 bases. CDR1 and CDR2 from the germline V gene are KGHSH and LQKENI. CDR3 length equals 17 residues. J gave up 0 bases and V 1 base, and 2 bases lay outside the gene matches. The CDR3 bases are TGTGCCAGCTCACCACGGGACAGGGGAGCAACTAATGAAAAACTGTTTTTT. It is translated as CASSPRDRGATNEKLFF.

CDR3 sequence: CASSQLPASGSLGGELFF. The CDR3 bases are TGCGCCAGCAGCCAACTTCCCGCTAGCGGGAGTTTAGGCGGGGAGCTGTTTTTT. The chain is built from TRBV4-1 and TRBJ2-2; 10 bases map to TRBD2. The CDR3 is 18 residues long. The junction had 13 bases not matched to a gene; V was cut back by 2 bases and J by 7 bases. Germline CDR1 and CDR2: MGHRA and YSYEKL.

The chain carries TRBV27 and TRBJ2-7; tentative D call: TRBD2 (6 bases). Germline V gene lookup returns CDR1 MNHEY and CDR2 SMNVEV (reference sequence). The CDR3 sequence is 13 residues long. V shed 4 bases and J shed 6 bases, with 13 bases lying between them. The CDR3 DNA reads as TGTGCCAGCAGTTCCAAGACTAGTGTCGAGCAGTACTTC. Translated: CASSSKTSVEQYF.

The chain joins TRBV18 to TRBJ2-7, with D perhaps matching TRBD1 (6 bases). Germline V gene data show CDR1 as KGHSH and CDR2 as LQKENI. V lost 5 bases, J lost 5 bases, and 13 bases lay in between. The CDR3 length is 13 residues. The CDR3 here is CASSETGGNEQYF. The CDR3 DNA reads as TGTGCCAGCTCAGAGACAGGAGGCAACGAGCAGTACTTC.

The V and J genes are TRBV2 and TRBJ2-1; possibly TRBD2 for D (6 bases). Germline values: CDR1 SNHLY, CDR2 FYNNEI. The CDR3 runs 16 residues. The V end was cut by 1 base, the J end by 4 bases, with 14 bases between. The CDR3: CASSEDWGGWYNEQFF. CDR3 bases: TGTGCCAGCAGTGAAGACTGGGGAGGTTGGTACAATGAGCAGTTCTTC.

This clone was picked up a small number of times. The rearrangement joins TRBV27 to TRBJ2-5; 12 positions agree with TRBD1. CDR1 is MNHEY and CDR2 is SMNVEV in the germline V gene (reference sequence). The CDR3 contains 22 residues. J lost 0 bases, V lost 5 bases, and 22 bases had no gene match. This chain's CDR3 is CASSSGRVTLWGQGAHQETQYF. In nucleotides, the CDR3 is TGTGCCAGCAGTAGTGGAAGAGTAACATTGTGGGGACAGGGGGCCCACCAAGAGACCCAGTACTTC.

The chain joins TRBV6-6 to TRBJ2-7; 13 nucleotides align to TRBD2. The germline V gene encodes CDR1 MNHNY and CDR2 SVGAGI (reference sequence). With V trimmed by 4 bases and J by 7 bases, 7 bases remained unmatched. This CDR3 is built from 15 residues. The CDR3 spells CASSSPGLAGREQYF. CDR3 bases: TGTGCCAGCAGTTCACCGGGACTAGCGGGACGGGAGCAGTACTTC.

In its sample, this clone was seen once. The chain links TRBV19 to TRBJ2-7; 11 bases match TRBD2. J lost 2 bases, V lost 3 bases, and 3 bases had no gene match. This CDR3 has 15 amino acids. Germline assignment: CDR1 LNHDA and CDR2 SQIVND (reference sequence). CDR3 region: CASSMLAGGPYEQYF. DNA for the CDR3: TGTGCCAGTAGTATGTTAGCGGGAGGGCCCTACGAGCAGTACTTC.

The chain recombines TRBV29-1 with TRBJ2-3; TRBD2 aligns across 8 bases. Germline CDR1 is SQVTM and CDR2 is ANQGSEA. V lost 6 bases and J lost 0; bases outside the gene matches: 11. CDR3 length equals 16 residues. The CDR3 sequence: CSVGGASGLSTDTQYF. CDR3 DNA: TGCAGCGTCGGGGGGGCTAGCGGGCTTAGCACAGATACGCAGTATTTT.

The chain recombines TRBV2 with TRBJ1-1; no clear D. V was pared by 8 bases and J by 1 base, with 11 bases between. The germline V gene has CDR1 SNHLY and CDR2 FYNNEI. CDR3 length: 13 residues. The CDR3 DNA follows: TGTGCCAGCCGGGCGGGCCCGAACACTGAAGCTTTCTTT. Translation gives CASRAGPNTEAFF.

The chain recombines TRBV29-1 with TRBJ1-2; D unresolved. Germline V gene data show CDR1 as SQVTM and CDR2 as ANQGSEA. The germline V and J ends were trimmed by 0 bases and 8 bases, with 16 bases remaining between them. This CDR3 comprises 14 residues. Here the CDR3 reads CSVEDPGSLWGYTF. The CDR3 DNA reads as TGCAGCGTTGAAGATCCCGGGTCCCTATGGGGCTACACCTTC. Combining the CDR3 with reference TRBV29-1 and TRBJ1-2 gives the whole variable domain SAVISQKPSRDICQRGTSLTIQCQVDSQVTMMFWYRQQPGQSLTLIATANQGSEATYESGFVIDKFPISRPNLTFSTLTVSNMSPEDSSIYLCSVEDPGSLWGYTFGSGTRLTVV.

V gene TRBV2 combines with J gene TRBJ2-5, with 8 bases fitting TRBD1. This CDR3 spans 16 amino acids. V was clipped by 0 bases and J by 5 bases; unmatched bases: 8. CDR1 and CDR2 from the germline V gene are SNHLY and FYNNEI. CDR3 DNA sequence: TGTGCCAGCAGTGAAGCGGCGGTCAGGGGGCGGGAGACCCAGTACTTC. Residues: CASSEAAVRGRETQYF.

The J gene is TRBJ1-2, the V gene TRBV5-4; 9 nucleotides line up with TRBD1. V lost 4 bases, J lost 5 bases, and 9 bases stayed unmatched. This CDR3 contains 15 residues. Germline V gene lookup returns CDR1 SGHNT and CDR2 YYREEE (reference sequence). CDR3 DNA sequence: TGTGCCAGCAGCCCTGACACAGGGGGCTCTTATGGCTACACCTTC. This codes for CASSPDTGGSYGYTF.